These 29 T cell receptor beta chains were all obtained from the same sample, sequenced in a study of shared clonotypes between healthy human individuals. It was CD45RO-negative cells, positively selected for CCR7, that made up naive CD8 cells, with terminally differentiated effector memory CD45RA+ cells excluded. Libraries were prepared by immunoSEQ multiplex PCR; TCRdb keeps only in-frame clonotypes and omits some of them. This table has about 580,000 clones, more than 95% appearing once. The sequenced material came from naive CD8+ T cells sorted from blood. The source of these receptors is a man aged 25 to 40 in good health.

The chain carries TRBV12-5 and TRBJ2-2, with 9 bases that match TRBD1. From germline, CDR1 is LGHNT and CDR2 FRNRAP. V gave up 1 base and J gave up 6 bases; unmatched junction bases: 15. The CDR3 has 19 residues. CDR3 sequence reads: CASGLDIDHRGRKAGELFF. Here the CDR3 DNA reads TGTGCTAGTGGTTTGGATATTGACCACAGGGGGCGAAAGGCCGGGGAGCTGTTTTTT.

This clone was observed a single time. This chain connects TRBV4-1 to TRBJ2-2; D is uncertain. V was shortened by 4 bases and J by 0 bases, with 9 bases between the two germline ends. Germline assignment: CDR1 MGHRA and CDR2 YSYEKL. This CDR3 comprises 15 residues. Written as DNA, the CDR3 is TGCGCCAGCAGCCCCCGAGGATCGAACACCGGGGAGCTGTTTTTT. Encoded protein: CASSPRGSNTGELFF.

This clone was counted a single time. This chain links TRBV4-1 with TRBJ2-1, with TRBD2 identical over 12 bases. CDR1 is MGHRA and CDR2 is YSYEKL in the germline V gene. The CDR3 consists of 18 residues. V gave up 1 base and J gave up 9 bases; unmatched junction bases: 13. CDR3 protein: CASSQAGTSGPVVGEQFF. For the CDR3, the DNA is TGCGCCAGCAGCCAAGCAGGGACTAGCGGGCCCGTCGTGGGTGAGCAGTTCTTC.

The V gene is TRBV28, the J gene TRBJ2-7, with no clear D. Germline V gene data show CDR1 as MDHEN and CDR2 as SYDVKM. The CDR3 spans 14 residues. V was pared by 7 bases and J by 9 bases, with 22 bases between. CDR3 in amino acids: CASTFRSPASGQYF. The CDR3 nucleotides are TGTGCCAGCACGTTTAGGAGTCCCGCCTCGGGGCAGTACTTC.

The genes are TRBV27 and TRBJ2-5; the match to TRBD2 covers 10 bases. Germline assignment: CDR1 MNHEY and CDR2 SMNVEV (reference sequence). The CDR3 sequence is 15 residues long. After removal of 5 bases from V and 5 bases from J, the junction contained 8 bases not matched to a gene. The CDR3 nucleotides read TGTGCCAGCAGTACCCAGCGGGAGGGCTTCGAGACCCAGTACTTC. It specifies CASSTQREGFETQYF.

V gene TRBV28 combines with J gene TRBJ1-4; TRBD1 matches at 7 bases. The V segment lost 6 bases and the J segment 2 bases; nucleotides outside the gene matches: 6. CDR1 is MDHEN and CDR2 is SYDVKM in the germline V gene. The CDR3 loop spans 15 amino acids. Here the CDR3 DNA reads TGTGCCAGCAGCCCCTTGACAGGGACTAATGAAAAACTGTTTTTT. Residues: CASSPLTGTNEKLFF. The full variable domain, its missing parts supplied by reference TRBV28 and TRBJ1-4, is DVKVTQSSRYLVKRTGEKVFLECVQDMDHENMFWYRQDPGLGLRLIYFSYDVKMKEKGDIPEGYSVSREKKERFSLILESASTNQTSMYLCASSPLTGTNEKLFFGSGTQLSVL.

V gene TRBV14 combines with J gene TRBJ2-1, with D possibly matching TRBD1 (7 bases). V was cut by 4 bases and J by 8 bases, with 15 bases left in between. Germline lookup yields CDR1 SGHDN and CDR2 FVKESK. The CDR3 covers 14 residues. This CDR3 is CASSLSSRGDEQFF. CDR3 in DNA: TGTGCCAGCAGCCTCAGTTCCAGGGGGGATGAGCAGTTCTTC.

The chain has TRBV19 and TRBJ2-7, with 7 bases identical to TRBD1. This CDR3 has 13 amino acids. Germline CDR1 LNHDA, CDR2 SQIVND (reference sequence). J gave up 5 bases and V 6 bases, and 7 bases lay outside the gene matches. The CDR3: CASSERGLNEQYF. In DNA, the CDR3 is TGTGCCAGTAGCGAGAGGGGGCTCAACGAGCAGTACTTC.

This rearrangement joins TRBV4-1 to TRBJ1-5; D may be TRBD1 (5 bases). CDR3 length equals 17 residues. Per the germline V gene, CDR1 is MGHRA and CDR2 is YSYEKL. V gave up 0 bases and J gave up 3 bases, with 15 bases separating them. The CDR3 spells CASSQDMGRRANQPQHF. The DNA of the CDR3 is TGCGCCAGCAGCCAAGATATGGGCCGCAGGGCCAATCAGCCCCAGCATTTT.

As to this clone: In the same sample, other DNA sequences code for this CDR3. The chain recombines TRBV5-6 with TRBJ2-7, with D possibly TRBD2 on 5 matching bases. Germline CDR1 SGHDT, CDR2 YYEEEE. Trimming left V 0 bases short and J 4 bases short, with 8 bases between. The CDR3 contains 13 residues. CDR3 protein: CASSLVSGYEQYF. The CDR3 nucleotides read TGTGCCAGCAGCTTGGTTTCGGGGTACGAGCAGTACTTC.

The chain links TRBV5-5 to TRBJ2-5; 7 bases align to TRBD2. CDR1 SGHKS and CDR2 YYEKEE come from the germline V gene (reference sequence). Trimming took 4 bases from V and 7 from J; bases not matched to a gene: 22. CDR3 length equals 18 residues. Here the CDR3 DNA reads TGTGCCAGCAGCCTCCCTCAGACAGCGGGACTCCCGCGGGGGACCCAGTACTTC. It yields the protein CASSLPQTAGLPRGTQYF.

The chain carries TRBV10-2 and TRBJ1-1; perhaps TRBD1 as D (5 bases). V was trimmed by 0 bases and J by 7 bases, leaving 12 bases between them. The CDR3 runs 14 residues. Germline V lookup: CDR1 WSHSY, CDR2 SAAADI. CDR3 DNA sequence: TGCGCCAGCAGTGAGTCTATTGGGCAGGGTGAAGCTTTCTTT. Its protein is CASSESIGQGEAFF.

The rearrangement joins TRBV5-4 to TRBJ2-1; D call uncertain. Germline V gives CDR1 SGHNT, CDR2 YYREEE (reference sequence). The CDR3 is made up of 14 amino acids. The germline V and J ends were trimmed by 0 bases and 8 bases, with 12 bases remaining between them. CDR3 in amino acids: CASSLELGSDEQFF. CDR3 DNA sequence: TGTGCCAGCAGCTTGGAGTTAGGGTCCGATGAGCAGTTCTTC.

This chain links TRBV7-2 with TRBJ2-7; TRBD1 might be the D (6 bases). The CDR3 is made up of 14 amino acids. CDR1 and CDR2 (germline): SGHTA, FQGNSA. V lost 1 base and J 5 bases, leaving 12 bases between the germline ends. The chain's CDR3 is CASSLDQGIHEQYF. The DNA of the CDR3 is TGTGCCAGCAGCTTAGACCAGGGGATCCACGAGCAGTACTTC.

V usage is TRBV7-9 and J usage is TRBJ2-3, with D hard to call. There are 12 residues in the CDR3. CDR1 SEHNR and CDR2 FQNEAQ come from the germline V gene (reference sequence). V was pared by 5 bases and J by 6 bases, with 9 bases between. The CDR3 spells CASSQTDDTQYF. DNA of the CDR3: TGTGCCAGCAGCCAGACGGATGATACGCAGTATTTT.

The V and J genes are TRBV19 and TRBJ2-1; D ambiguous. The V end lost 7 bases, the J end lost 3 bases, and 13 bases lay between the germline ends. CDR1 and CDR2 from the germline V gene are LNHDA and SQIVND (reference sequence). CDR3 size: 14 residues. CDR3 region: CASKTTTRYNEQFF. The CDR3, as DNA: TGTGCCAGTAAGACCACTACTCGCTACAATGAGCAGTTCTTC.

The genes are TRBV5-1 and TRBJ1-2; D may be TRBD1 (5 bases). V was trimmed by 4 bases and J by 14 bases, leaving 18 bases between them. The CDR3 has 12 amino acids. The germline gives CDR1 SGHRS, CDR2 YFSETQ. For the CDR3, the DNA is TGCGCCAGCAGCGAACAACAGGATTCTAGAACCTTC. It encodes CASSEQQDSRTF. The full variable domain, in which reference TRBV5-1 and TRBJ1-2 provide the parts outside the CDR3, is KAGVTQTPRYLIKTRGQQVTLSCSPISGHRSVSWYQQTPGQGLQFLFEYFSETQRNKGNFPGRFSGRQFSNSRSEMNVSTLELGDSALYLCASSEQQDSRTFGSGTRLTVV.

The chain joins TRBV19 to TRBJ2-5; 11 bases are shared with TRBD1. The CDR3 contains 14 residues. J lost 5 bases, V lost 9 bases, and 8 bases had no gene match. Germline assignment: CDR1 LNHDA and CDR2 SQIVND (reference sequence). The CDR3 sequence: CASQRGQGVETQYF. CDR3 DNA sequence: TGTGCCAGCCAACGGGGACAGGGGGTCGAGACCCAGTACTTC.

This clone was recorded a few times. The chain employs TRBV4-3 and TRBJ2-1, with D possibly matching TRBD1 (6 bases). The germline gives CDR1 LGHNA, CDR2 YSLEER. CDR3 size: 15 residues. V dropped 1 base and J dropped 5 bases, with 12 bases sitting between them. As DNA, the CDR3 is TGCGCCAGCAGCCAAGGTACAGGGAGTAACAATGAGCAGTTCTTC. Its translation: CASSQGTGSNNEQFF.

The genes are TRBV6-5 and TRBJ1-2, with D maybe TRBD1 (5 bases). CDR1 MNHEY and CDR2 SVGAGI come from the germline V gene. This CDR3 region has 12 residues. V was clipped by 6 bases and J by 5 bases, with 10 bases between them. This CDR3 reads CASSMGPYGYTF. As DNA, the CDR3 is TGTGCCAGCAGCATGGGACCTTATGGCTACACCTTC.

The chain couples TRBV7-7 to TRBJ2-2, with 10 bases aligning to TRBD2. The CDR3 is 14 amino acids. CDR1 and CDR2 (germline): SSHAT, FNYEAQ (reference sequence). CDR3 bases: TGTGCTACGGCTAGCGGGAGTGGGGCCGGGGAGCTGTTTTTT. The encoded protein is CATASGSGAGELFF.

About this clone: Other nucleotide sequences from this sample produce the same CDR3. The rearrangement links TRBV9 to TRBJ2-1; D is possibly TRBD2 (5 bases). V lost 0 bases, J lost 2 bases, and 9 bases lay in between. Germline CDR1 is SGDLS and CDR2 is YYNGEE. CDR3 length equals 15 residues. CDR3 coding DNA: TGTGCCAGCAGCGTAGGTCTAGCTACCTACAATGAGCAGTTCTTC. Its translation: CASSVGLATYNEQFF.

V and J are TRBV27 and TRBJ2-6; a weak D match, TRBD1 (8 bases). V was shortened by 6 bases and J by 0 bases, with 15 bases between the two germline ends. There are 17 residues in the CDR3. Germline CDR1 is MNHEY and CDR2 is SMNVEV (reference sequence). The CDR3 sequence: CASSQQGGYSGANVLTF. The CDR3 DNA reads as TGTGCCAGCAGCCAACAGGGGGGGTACTCTGGGGCCAACGTCCTGACTTTC.

The chain couples TRBV30 to TRBJ2-1; the D call may be TRBD1 or TRBD2 (5 bases each). Per germline, CDR1 GTSNPN and CDR2 SVGIG (reference sequence). The CDR3 length is 14 residues. The V gene lost 6 bases and the J gene lost 2 bases, with 14 bases spanning the gap. DNA for the CDR3: TGTGCCTGTTCCGGGGCCATAGCCTACAATGAGCAGTTCTTC. Its protein product is CACSGAIAYNEQFF.

The V call is TRBV28, the J call TRBJ2-1; the match to TRBD2 covers 7 bases. The V gene end was trimmed by 5 bases and the J gene end by 4 bases; junction bases not matched to a gene: 20. The CDR3 has 19 residues. Germline CDR1 MDHEN, CDR2 SYDVKM. CDR3: CASSPQWLEGGSAYNEQFF. In DNA, the CDR3 is TGTGCCAGCAGTCCCCAGTGGTTGGAAGGCGGGAGTGCTTACAATGAGCAGTTCTTC.

The V call is TRBV6-6, the J call TRBJ2-7; TRBD1 agrees at 10 bases. Germline assignment: CDR1 MNHNY and CDR2 SVGAGI (reference sequence). The CDR3 sequence is 15 residues long. J lost 7 bases, V lost 3 bases, and 9 bases had no gene match. In DNA, the CDR3 is TGTGCCAGCAGTTATTCCTGGACAGGGGGGGGAGAGCAGTACTTC. Translation: CASSYSWTGGGEQYF.

The chain combines TRBV4-1 with TRBJ2-1, with a possible D match to TRBD2 (5 bases). Trimming left V 2 bases short and J 3 bases short, with 14 bases between. The CDR3 length is 16 residues. CDR1 and CDR2 from the germline V gene are MGHRA and YSYEKL. The CDR3 loop is CASSQLLDQNYNEQFF. The CDR3 DNA reads TGCGCCAGCAGCCAATTACTAGATCAGAACTACAATGAGCAGTTCTTC.

The chain is built from TRBV9 and TRBJ2-3; D assignment may be TRBD1 or TRBD2 (6 bases each). The CDR3 extends over 13 amino acids. Trimming shortened V by 5 bases and J by 4 bases, and 11 bases separated the two germline ends. Germline V gene lookup returns CDR1 SGDLS and CDR2 YYNGEE. The CDR3: CASSEGGPDTQYF. The DNA of the CDR3 is TGTGCCAGCAGTGAGGGGGGCCCAGATACGCAGTATTTT.

V usage is TRBV4-2 and J usage is TRBJ2-7; D is undetermined. Germline V CDR1 and CDR2: LGHNA, YNFKEQ. V lost 1 base and J 3 bases, leaving 4 bases between the germline ends. This CDR3 is built from 12 residues. As DNA, the CDR3 is TGTGCCAGCAGCCAAGGTAACTACGAGCAGTACTTC. Translating gives CASSQGNYEQYF.